These 25 T cell receptor beta chains came from one sample sequenced in a study of Graves' ophthalmopathy and Graves' hyperthyroidism. RNA transcripts were the source from which TCR beta CDR3 regions were amplified. RT-PCR was first run with HTBI primers, then multiplex PCR in a second round. Using its own MiXCR run on the multiplex PCR reads, TCRdb lists one record per CDR3 protein. Among almost 750,000 distinct CDR3 sequences listed, around 40% were seen once. The specimen sequenced was peripheral blood. The receptors come from an adult man with Graves' ophthalmopathy.

This clonotype was counted a few times. The chain uses TRBV6-5 and TRBJ1-3, with TRBD1 identical over 7 bases. V dropped 2 bases and J dropped 5; count of bases not matched to a gene: 6. This CDR3 contains 15 residues. The germline V gene encodes CDR1 MNHEY and CDR2 SVGAGI. The chain's CDR3 is CASSYQTGQRNTIYF. CDR3 bases: TGTGCCAGCAGTTACCAGACAGGGCAGAGAAACACCATATATTTT.

A word on this clonotype: This may arise from a read error, as a much more abundant clone is one base away. The rearrangement links TRBV10-3 to TRBJ2-7, with TRBD1 matching 7 bases. The CDR3 runs to 14 residues. Germline CDR1 and CDR2: ENHRY and SYGVKD. CDR3 DNA: TGTGCCAGCAGTTACTCGGCAGGGGGCTACGAGCAGTACTTC. Protein: CASSYSAGGYEQYF.

This clonotype was seen many times. The gene calls are TRBV10-3 and TRBJ2-7; TRBD1 or TRBD2 may be the D gene (7 bases each). CDR3 length: 15 residues. Trimming pared 6 bases from V and 9 bases from J, leaving 24 bases between. Germline CDR1 reads ENHRY; CDR2 reads SYGVKD. CDR3 protein: CAISINRGGGNGQYF. DNA for the CDR3: TGTGCCATCAGCATCAACAGGGGAGGGGGGAACGGGCAGTACTTC.

The chain joins TRBV2 to TRBJ2-7; 7 positions agree with TRBD1. This CDR3 region has 13 residues. J lost 9 bases, V lost 7 bases, and 12 bases had no gene match. Germline CDR1 is SNHLY and CDR2 is FYNNEI. DNA of the CDR3: TGTGCCAGCACCTCACAGGGGAACTCCGGGCAGTACTTC. Translated: CASTSQGNSGQYF.

The CDR3 spells CASSLGRLGRGAYEQYF. The CDR3 DNA reads as TGCGCCAGCAGCTTGGGTCGGCTGGGAAGGGGCGCATACGAGCAGTACTTC. The chain carries TRBV5-1 and TRBJ2-7, with a tentative D call TRBD1 (5 bases). V was trimmed by 0 bases and J by 4 bases, leaving 20 bases between them. Germline CDR1 and CDR2: SGHRS and YFSETQ. This CDR3 is built from 17 residues.

The chain is built from TRBV20-1 and TRBJ2-1; 8 bases match TRBD1. Looked up from germline, CDR1 is DFQATT and CDR2 is SNEGSKA (reference sequence). V was clipped by 7 bases and J by 4 bases; unmatched bases: 6. The CDR3 is made up of 13 amino acids. CDR3: CSVETGDYNEQFF. Written as DNA, the CDR3 is TGCAGTGTAGAGACAGGGGATTACAATGAGCAGTTCTTC.

This clonotype appeared a few times. DNA for the CDR3: TGTGCCAGCAGCTTGGCGGGGGGCAGGGGATACTATGGCTACACCTTC. It codes for CASSLAGGRGYYGYTF. The chain carries TRBV7-9 and TRBJ1-2, with D maybe TRBD1 (6 bases). The CDR3 consists of 16 residues. Germline V gives CDR1 SEHNR, CDR2 FQNEAQ (reference sequence). Deletions cut 3 bases from V and 3 bases from J, with 17 bases between.

V usage is TRBV15 and J usage is TRBJ1-5, with D unclear. CDR1 LNHNV and CDR2 YYDKDF come from the germline V gene (reference sequence). V lost 3 bases to trimming and J lost 0 bases, with 12 bases between them. The CDR3 covers 16 residues. The CDR3 nucleotides read TGTGCCACCAGCAGCTTAAGTGGCAGTAGCAATCAGCCCCAGCATTTT. It specifies CATSSLSGSSNQPQHF.

Concerning this clonotype: The conserved final phenylalanine or tryptophan is absent from the CDR3, which likely points to a read error. V gene TRBV29-1 combines with J gene TRBJ1-2; 7 positions agree with TRBD1. CDR3 length: 13 residues. Germline CDR1 reads SQVTM; CDR2 reads ANQGSEA. J was trimmed by 5 bases and V by 5 bases; bases with no gene match: 8. DNA for the CDR3: TGCAGCGTTCGATACCGGGGACAGTATGGCTACACCCTC. Amino acid sequence: CSVRYRGQYGYTL.

This clonotype turned up a few times. This chain links TRBV5-4 with TRBJ2-5; D is perhaps TRBD2 (5 bases). Trimming pared 1 base from V and 4 bases from J, leaving 11 bases between. This CDR3 is 14 amino acids long. Looked up from germline, CDR1 is SGHNT and CDR2 is YYREEE (reference sequence). The CDR3 region is CASSLYGERETQYF. The CDR3, as DNA: TGTGCCAGCAGCTTGTACGGGGAAAGAGAGACCCAGTACTTC. The full variable domain, its missing parts supplied by reference TRBV5-4 and TRBJ2-5, is ETGVTQSPTHLIKTRGQQVTLRCSSQSGHNTVSWYQQALGQGPQFIFQYYREEENGRGNFPPRFSGLQFPNYSSELNVNALELDDSALYLCASSLYGERETQYFGPGTRLLVL.

This clonotype was seen a handful of times. V is TRBV2 and J is TRBJ1-2; D possibly corresponds to TRBD1 (6 bases). Germline V gene sequence: CDR1 SNHLY, CDR2 FYNNEI. The V gene lost 5 bases and the J gene lost 7 bases, with 14 bases spanning the gap. The CDR3 sequence is 13 residues long. The CDR3 DNA is TGTGCCAGCAGTCTAATAACAGGGATTGGCTACACCTTC. This gives the protein CASSLITGIGYTF.

This clonotype was counted many times. The V call is TRBV2, the J call TRBJ2-5; TRBD1 matches 10 bases. Germline V gene lookup returns CDR1 SNHLY and CDR2 FYNNEI. The length of the CDR3 is 17 residues. V shed 5 bases, J shed 1 base, and the junction held 10 bases outside the gene matches. The DNA of the CDR3 is TGTGCCAGCAGTCGGGACAGGGGCTCGCAAGGCCAAGAGACCCAGTACTTC. Translation gives CASSRDRGSQGQETQYF.

This clonotype was recorded at least ten times. This chain connects TRBV29-1 to TRBJ2-7, with 9 bases lining up with TRBD1. Trimming removed 4 bases from V and 2 bases from J; junction bases left unmatched: 3. Germline values: CDR1 SQVTM, CDR2 ANQGSEA. CDR3 length: 13 amino acids. In DNA, the CDR3 is TGCAGCGTTGGACAGGGGGATGCCTACGAGCAGTACTTC. Translated, it gives CSVGQGDAYEQYF.

This clonotype was picked up one time. The CDR3 DNA reads as TGTGCCAGCAGCTTGAATACGGGTAGCGGCGAGACCCAGTACTTC. Protein sequence: CASSLNTGSGETQYF. The rearrangement joins TRBV25-1 to TRBJ2-5; D may be TRBD2 (6 bases). The CDR3 sequence is 15 residues long. V lost 6 bases and J 5 bases, leaving 19 bases between the germline ends. CDR1 is MGHDK, CDR2 SYGVNS, per germline. The whole variable domain, filled in from reference TRBV25-1 and TRBJ2-5, reads EADIYQTPRYLVIGTGKKITLECSQTMGHDKMYWYQQDPGMELHLIHYSYGVNSTEKGDLSSESTVSRIRTEHFPLTLESARPSHTSQYLCASSLNTGSGETQYFGPGTRLLVL.

CDR3 nucleotides: TGTGCCAGCAGGAAAATGACAGGGAATGGCTACACCTTC. Translating gives CASRKMTGNGYTF. V gene TRBV25-1 combines with J gene TRBJ1-2, with 7 bases fitting TRBD1. Germline V gene data show CDR1 as MGHDK and CDR2 as SYGVNS. CDR3 length: 13 residues. V gave up 6 bases and J gave up 6 bases; unmatched junction bases: 7.

This clonotype came up many times. CDR3 region: CASSRGPYWQYF. CDR3 DNA: TGTGCCAGCAGTCGGGGCCCGTACTGGCAGTACTTC. This chain joins TRBV2 and TRBJ2-7, with D tentatively TRBD1 or TRBD2 (5 bases each). With 5 bases removed from V and 9 bases from J, the gap between germline ends came to 14 bases. Per the germline V gene, CDR1 is SNHLY and CDR2 is FYNNEI. The CDR3 loop spans 12 amino acids.

In this sample, this clonotype turned up many times. The J gene is TRBJ1-2, the V gene TRBV7-2; a weak D match, TRBD1 (6 bases). This CDR3 contains 16 residues. Trimming pared 5 bases from V and 0 bases from J, leaving 16 bases between. In germline, CDR1 is SGHTA, CDR2 FQGNSA. DNA of the CDR3: TGTGCCAGCAGCCCTCGGACAGTATCAGCTAACTATGGCTACACCTTC. Protein: CASSPRTVSANYGYTF.

This clonotype was counted only a few times. J is TRBJ2-5 and V is TRBV29-1, with TRBD2 matching over 14 bases. The CDR3 is 14 amino acids. The germline V gene has CDR1 SQVTM and CDR2 ANQGSEA. With 7 bases clipped from V and 5 bases from J, the junction kept 6 bases outside the gene matches. CDR3: CSGRLAGGGETQYF. The CDR3 DNA sequence: TGCAGCGGGCGACTAGCGGGAGGGGGGGAGACCCAGTACTTC.

The table lists this clonotype with many counts. The V gene is TRBV12-3 or TRBV12-4, the J gene TRBJ1-2, with no clear D. The CDR3 consists of 11 residues. The V gene lost 6 bases and the J gene lost 2 bases, with 4 bases spanning the gap. CDR3 coding DNA: TGTGCCAGCAGCCGAAACTATGGCTACACCTTC. This sequence encodes CASSRNYGYTF.

The chain combines TRBV12-3 or TRBV12-4 with TRBJ2-5; TRBD2 is a possible D gene (6 bases). The CDR3 is 15 amino acids. Trimming shortened V by 6 bases and J by 5 bases, and 19 bases separated the two germline ends. This CDR3 reads CASSLPGLPYETQYF. The CDR3 region has the DNA TGTGCCAGCAGCCTCCCGGGACTCCCTTATGAGACCCAGTACTTC.

J is TRBJ2-1 and V is TRBV7-2; weak D call: TRBD2 (6 bases). The CDR3 totals 14 residues. The germline gives CDR1 SGHTA, CDR2 FQGNSA. Trimming stripped 0 bases from V and 4 bases from J, with 7 bases between. The CDR3 DNA reads TGTGCCAGCAGCTTAGCGGAGGGATACAATGAGCAGTTCTTC. Amino acids: CASSLAEGYNEQFF.

This clonotype has a single count. This chain joins TRBV25-1 and TRBJ2-6; D tentatively reads TRBD1 or TRBD2 (6 bases each). V shed 3 bases and J shed 0 bases, with 12 bases lying between them. This CDR3 comprises 17 residues. Germline-derived CDR1 and CDR2 are MGHDK and SYGVNS. The CDR3 here is CASSDWWGASGANVLTF. The CDR3 DNA follows: TGTGCCAGCAGTGACTGGTGGGGGGCCTCTGGGGCCAACGTCCTGACTTTC.

This clonotype was seen only once. V gene TRBV10-3 combines with J gene TRBJ1-2, with 8 bases fitting TRBD1. The germline V gene has CDR1 ENHRY and CDR2 SYGVKD. Trimming took 6 bases from V and 8 from J; bases not matched to a gene: 8. This CDR3 contains 13 residues. CDR3 sequence reads: CAISEDRVRGYTF. CDR3 in DNA: TGTGCCATCAGCGAGGACAGGGTGAGAGGCTACACCTTC.

This clonotype was seen a few times. This chain joins TRBV11-3 and TRBJ1-3; 9 bases align to TRBD1. Germline V lookup: CDR1 SGHNT, CDR2 YENEEA. CDR3 size: 15 residues. Unmatched junction bases numbered 6, after V lost 5 bases and J lost 4 bases. As DNA, the CDR3 is TGTGCCAGCAGCATGGACAGGGGACGAGGAAACACCATATATTTT. This gives the protein CASSMDRGRGNTIYF.

This chain joins TRBV5-5 and TRBJ2-5, with D perhaps matching TRBD2 (6 bases). Trimming took off 2 bases at V and 2 bases at J, with 16 bases between the two ends. CDR3 length: 16 amino acids. From germline, CDR1 is SGHKS and CDR2 YYEKEE (reference sequence). The CDR3 reads CASSLGIGGIQETQYF. The DNA of the CDR3 is TGTGCCAGCAGCTTAGGGATCGGGGGAATACAAGAGACCCAGTACTTC. The variable domain in full, with the rest retrieved from reference TRBV5-5 and TRBJ2-5, is DAGVTQSPTHLIKTRGQQVTLRCSPISGHKSVSWYQQVLGQGPQFIFQYYEKEERGRGNFPDRFSARQFPNYSSELNVNALLLGDSALYLCASSLGIGGIQETQYFGPGTRLLVL.